This TCR beta chain emerged from a study of cytomegalovirus exposure and HLA in healthy donors. At the level of the study: Researchers previously reported finding 90 million to 130 million unique TCR beta sequences from about 179 million T cells.

Both 60 Vbeta primers and 13 Jbeta primers went into the PCR. Libraries were prepared by immunoSEQ multiplex PCR; TCRdb keeps only in-frame clonotypes and omits some of them. The sample lists more than 140,000 clones; approximately 78% were seen once. For this clone: Its cognate antigen is unknown.

Overall study results and limits: Sequences of the TCR beta chain were said to predict the HLA-A and HLA-B alleles of most subjects accurately. About 87% or about 30% of the time was how often most TCR beta V segments were productive, according to an earlier analysis. The presence/absence work took it that sequencing depth was about the same across donors.

Trimming took 0 bases from V and 2 from J, leaving 11 bases between them. The CDR3 is 16 residues long. Looked up from germline, CDR1 is MNHEY and CDR2 is SVGAGI. Sequencing input: PBMCs. The chain is built from TRBV6-5 and TRBJ2-1; D remains unclear. This sequence originates from a man aged 18 to 29 in good health and CMV-seropositive. The CDR3 is CASSYSHGPPYNEQFF. CDR3 in DNA: TGTGCCAGCAGTTACTCTCATGGCCCCCCCTACAATGAGCAGTTCTTC.